The source of this T cell receptor beta chain is a study of T cell responses to AZD1222 COVID-19 vaccine. Study-level findings and limits: Spike-specific TCRs gained breadth and depth after people received two AZD1222 doses. Spike as a whole was targeted by vaccine-associated CD4 TCRs, dominant at 160-218 and 743-854.

About this clone itself: Its antigen is unidentified.

TCRdb's copy holds only in-frame clones and misses some; the assay was immunoSEQ multiplex PCR. The profile shows around 150,000 clones, more than 85% of them singletons. CDR1 and CDR2 from the germline V gene are SGHVS and FQNEAQ. This CDR3 comprises 14 residues. The V and J ends lost 9 bases and 8 bases, in that order; junction bases with no gene match: 10. This receptor was taken from an adult who received the AZD1222 COVID-19 vaccine. Sequences were derived from peripheral blood, sampled 28 days after the second AZD1222 dose. The chain employs TRBV7-8 and TRBJ2-1, with TRBD1 matching over 10 bases. DNA of the CDR3: TGTGCCAGTCCTACCGGGACAGGGGCCTATGAGCAGTTCTTC. Translated, it gives CASPTGTGAYEQFF. Full variable domain (outside the CDR3, taken from reference TRBV7-8 and TRBJ2-1): GAGVSQSPRYKVAKRGQDVALRCDPISGHVSLFWYQQALGQGPEFLTYFQNEAQLDKSGLPSDRFFAERPEGSVSTLKIQRTQQEDSAVYLCASPTGTGAYEQFFGPGTRLTVL.